This TCR beta chain came from a study of T cell responses to AZD1222 COVID-19 vaccine. This table comes from immunoSEQ multiplex PCR, and its TCRdb copy is limited to in-frame clones, with some not included. Counted here are 60,000 to 85,000 clones, around 90% occurring once; the ten biggest clones make up roughly 18%. CDR1 SGDLS and CDR2 YYNGEE come from the germline V gene. Unmatched junction bases numbered 11, after V lost 3 bases and J lost 9 bases. This CDR3 spans 16 amino acids. J is TRBJ1-6 and V is TRBV9; 8 bases line up with TRBD1. The sequenced sample was peripheral blood, obtained 28 days after the second AZD1222 dose. This clonotype was sampled from an adult who received the AZD1222 COVID-19 vaccine. CDR3 protein: CASSATGDFTSSPLHF. CDR3 bases: TGTGCCAGCAGCGCGACAGGGGACTTCACCTCTTCACCCCTCCACTTT.